The 15 T cell receptor beta chains listed next were all sequenced from one sample in a study of T cell responses to AZD1222 COVID-19 vaccine (dated by TCRdb to about 2021). The time point label, read with the paper, signifies: baseline before first vaccination. Libraries came from the immunoSEQ multiplex PCR assay. TCRdb retrieved this table from immuneACCESS and kept in-frame rearrangements only. Not all clones are present; in checked studies, unresolved V genes account for under half, and no reason is known for the remainder. For this sample the table gives roughly 150,000 clones, of which over 85% were detected only once. The ten largest clonotypes hold under 2.5% of the sample. Sequencing was performed on peripheral blood, taken on day 0 of AZD1222 vaccination. The receptor set was obtained from an adult in good health.

J is TRBJ1-2 and V is TRBV18; D possibly corresponds to TRBD1 (5 bases). The CDR3 covers 13 residues. Trimming cost V 3 bases and J 7 bases, with 12 bases left between them. Looked up from germline, CDR1 is KGHSH and CDR2 is LQKENI. The CDR3 is CASSPGEYSGYTF. CDR3 in DNA: TGTGCCAGCTCACCGGGGGAGTACAGTGGCTACACCTTC.

This clone was seen once. The chain links TRBV10-3 to TRBJ2-1, with D unresolved. Germline V CDR1 and CDR2: ENHRY, SYGVKD. With 6 bases removed from V and 10 bases from J, the gap between germline ends came to 10 bases. The CDR3 extends over 11 amino acids. Written as DNA, the CDR3 is TGTGCCATCAGCCTAAAAGAAGAGCAGTTCTTC. Protein product: CAISLKEEQFF.

The V call is TRBV3-1 (or the pseudogene TRBV3-2), the J call TRBJ2-1; 13 bases map to TRBD2. Germline assignment: CDR1 LGHDT and CDR2 YNNKEL (reference sequence). Germline trimming cut 4 bases from V and 4 bases from J; bases unmatched to any gene: 4. This CDR3 comprises 16 residues. The chain's CDR3 is CASSLLTSGRYNEQFF. The CDR3 nucleotides read TGTGCCAGCAGCCTTTTGACTAGCGGGAGGTACAATGAGCAGTTCTTC.

The chain recombines TRBV5-1 with TRBJ2-7, with 8 nucleotides matching TRBD1. Unmatched junction bases numbered 10, after V lost 4 bases and J lost 4 bases. The CDR3 is 15 amino acids. Germline-derived CDR1 and CDR2 are SGHRS and YFSETQ. For the CDR3, the DNA is TGCGCCAGCAGCACGGAGGGACAGGATTTTTACGAGCAGTACTTC. It encodes CASSTEGQDFYEQYF.

This chain uses TRBV2 with TRBJ1-4; D uncertain. The germline V gene encodes CDR1 SNHLY and CDR2 FYNNEI. V shed 2 bases and J shed 4 bases, with 11 bases lying between them. The CDR3 covers 15 residues. The CDR3 loop reads CASSELGPFNEKLFF. The CDR3 region has the DNA TGTGCCAGCAGTGAACTCGGCCCCTTTAATGAAAAACTGTTTTTT.

The sample holds one count of this clone. The V and J genes are TRBV19 and TRBJ1-1, with D hard to call. Looked up from germline, CDR1 is LNHDA and CDR2 is SQIVND (reference sequence). V lost 5 bases and J lost 1, with 17 bases in between. This CDR3 is built from 16 residues. CDR3: CASSHPIASWNTEAFF. The CDR3 nucleotides read TGTGCCAGTAGTCACCCTATCGCGAGTTGGAACACTGAAGCTTTCTTT.

This clone was counted a single time. V usage is TRBV27 and J usage is TRBJ1-4, with TRBD1 identical over 10 bases. The CDR3 loop spans 12 amino acids. V shed 10 bases and J 8 bases; nucleotides not matched to a gene: 4. Germline CDR1 is MNHEY and CDR2 is SMNVEV (reference sequence). CDR3 sequence: CATGDRGEKLFF. DNA for the CDR3: TGTGCCACCGGGGACAGGGGCGAAAAACTGTTTTTT.

The rearrangement uses TRBV19 and TRBJ1-1; D is unclear. The CDR3 has 13 residues. CDR1 is LNHDA and CDR2 is SQIVND in the germline V gene (reference sequence). The V end was cut by 1 base, the J end by 10 bases, with 13 bases between. The DNA of the CDR3 is TGTGCCAGTAGTATAGCGCCGGGGAGGCGAGCTTTCTTT. Protein product: CASSIAPGRRAFF.

The chain is built from TRBV7-9 and TRBJ2-7; perhaps TRBD1 as D (5 bases). The CDR3 contains 16 residues. V shed 5 bases and J shed 5 bases, with 22 bases lying between them. The germline gives CDR1 SEHNR, CDR2 FQNEAQ (reference sequence). Written as DNA, the CDR3 is TGTGCCAGCAGCCGTATAGACAGCGCTATTATCCACGAGCAGTACTTC. This sequence encodes CASSRIDSAIIHEQYF.

The J gene is TRBJ1-3, the V gene TRBV18; tentatively, D is TRBD1 (5 bases). Germline loops: CDR1 KGHSH, CDR2 LQKENI. V was trimmed by 1 base and J by 4 bases, leaving 14 bases between them. The CDR3 loop spans 16 amino acids. CDR3 in DNA: TGTGCCAGCTCACCACTACAGGATACCGGGGGAAACACCATATATTTT. Residues: CASSPLQDTGGNTIYF.

The chain is built from TRBV28 and TRBJ1-2; D might be TRBD1 (5 bases). The V gene's germline CDR1 is MDHEN and CDR2 SYDVKM. V dropped 2 bases and J dropped 5 bases, with 9 bases sitting between them. The CDR3 is 13 residues long. CDR3 DNA sequence: TGTGCCAGCAGTTTACGACAGTCTTATGGCTACACCTTC. Protein: CASSLRQSYGYTF.

The chain is built from TRBV27 and TRBJ2-7, with 7 bases matching TRBD2. Germline loops: CDR1 MNHEY, CDR2 SMNVEV (reference sequence). The trim removed 6 bases at V and 5 bases at J, leaving 10 bases unmatched. The CDR3 is 14 amino acids. The CDR3 DNA is TGTGCCAGCAGCGCTGAGCGGGGATGGCACGAGCAGTACTTC. It translates to CASSAERGWHEQYF.

The V and J genes are TRBV5-6 and TRBJ2-1, with TRBD2 identical over 15 bases. CDR3 length: 16 amino acids. Germline lookup yields CDR1 SGHDT and CDR2 YYEEEE. The ends lost 2 bases at V and 10 bases at J; junction bases unmatched: 7. CDR3 protein: CASSFRTSGRAGEQFF. CDR3 in DNA: TGTGCCAGCAGCTTTCGGACTAGCGGGAGGGCCGGGGAGCAGTTCTTC.

V gene TRBV18 combines with J gene TRBJ2-3; D gene uncertain. Germline V lookup: CDR1 KGHSH, CDR2 LQKENI. The ends were cut back, 3 bases at V and 1 base at J, with 11 bases in the middle. The CDR3 has 15 residues. The CDR3 region is CASSPRPVGTDTQYF. Here the CDR3 DNA reads TGTGCCAGCTCACCCCGCCCAGTGGGCACAGATACGCAGTATTTT.

This clone was seen a single time. The rearrangement uses TRBV11-2 and TRBJ1-2; no clear D. The CDR3 extends over 12 amino acids. Germline V gives CDR1 SGHAT, CDR2 FQNNGV. V gave up 4 bases and J gave up 6 bases, with 9 bases separating them. Here the CDR3 DNA reads TGTGCCAGCAGCTCGCACCCCAATGGCTACACCTTC. Translating it yields CASSSHPNGYTF.